This passage covers 19 T cell receptor beta chains from one sample sequenced in a study of shared clonotypes between healthy human individuals. The repertoire was sequenced with immunoSEQ multiplex PCR; TCRdb's copy has only in-frame clones and lacks some. The sample has around 200,000 clones; about 68% are singletons. The sample comprised memory CD4+ T cells sorted from blood. Indicated subset: CD45RA-negative fraction. These receptor sequences come from a man aged 25 to 45 in good health.

The chain links TRBV2 to TRBJ2-5, with D perhaps matching TRBD1 or TRBD2 (6 bases each). The CDR3 contains 15 residues. Per germline, CDR1 SNHLY and CDR2 FYNNEI. Trimming cost V 6 bases and J 4 bases, with 18 bases left between them. CDR3: CASRIRQQGGETQYF. For the CDR3, the DNA is TGTGCCAGCAGAATCCGGCAACAGGGAGGAGAGACCCAGTACTTC.

The J gene is TRBJ2-7, the V gene TRBV27; 11 nucleotides line up with TRBD2. Per the germline V gene, CDR1 is MNHEY and CDR2 is SMNVEV (reference sequence). The CDR3 has 17 amino acids. V lost 6 bases to trimming and J lost 7 bases; unmatched junction nucleotides: 17. The CDR3 protein is CASSDRGLAARPREQYF. CDR3 nucleotide sequence: TGTGCCAGCAGCGATCGGGGACTAGCGGCCCGGCCACGAGAGCAGTACTTC.

The rearrangement joins TRBV7-2 to TRBJ2-7; tentative D call: TRBD1 (6 bases). The germline V gene has CDR1 SGHTA and CDR2 FQGNSA. The CDR3 totals 17 residues. The V gene lost 2 bases and the J gene lost 0 bases, with 17 bases spanning the gap. The CDR3: CASSLTGPSTFSYEQYF. The CDR3 nucleotides read TGTGCCAGCAGCTTAACAGGGCCCTCCACCTTCTCCTACGAGCAGTACTTC.

This clone was recorded a few times. A read error may account for a junction end that differs from germline. This sequence joins TRBV7-9 and TRBJ2-3; 9 bases are shared with TRBD2. Per the germline V gene, CDR1 is SEHNR and CDR2 is FQNEAQ (reference sequence). CDR3 length: 14 amino acids. The DNA of the CDR3 is TGTGCCAGCAGCCCGGGACTAGCAGCAGATATGCAGTATTTT. The encoded protein is CASSPGLAADMQYF.

The V and J genes are TRBV28 and TRBJ2-1; 8 nucleotides align to TRBD1. V dropped 2 bases and J dropped 6; count of bases not matched to a gene: 6. The CDR3 length is 15 residues. The germline CDR1 and CDR2 sequences are MDHEN and SYDVKM. CDR3 sequence reads: CASSLPLQGGNEQFF. The CDR3 nucleotides read TGTGCCAGCAGTTTACCCTTACAGGGGGGCAATGAGCAGTTCTTC.

This clone was counted only a few times. The rearrangement joins TRBV6-1 to TRBJ2-1; D is tentatively TRBD1 or TRBD2 (5 bases each). This CDR3 comprises 14 residues. The germline V gene has CDR1 MNHNS and CDR2 SASEGT. Deletions cut 7 bases from V and 5 bases from J, with 15 bases between. This chain's CDR3 is CASIWGTDNNEQFF. The DNA for the CDR3 is TGTGCCAGCATTTGGGGGACGGATAACAATGAGCAGTTCTTC.

As for this clone: Other DNA sequences in this specimen translate into the identical CDR3. V usage is TRBV9 and J usage is TRBJ1-2, with 7 bases that match TRBD1. This CDR3 has 15 residues. V lost 4 bases to trimming and J lost 2 bases; unmatched junction nucleotides: 8. Germline lookup yields CDR1 SGDLS and CDR2 YYNGEE. The DNA of the CDR3 is TGTGCCAGCAGCCCGAGGGACAGAACGAACTATGGCTACACCTTC. Amino acids: CASSPRDRTNYGYTF. The full variable domain, completed using reference TRBV9 and TRBJ1-2, is DSGVTQTPKHLITATGQRVTLRCSPRSGDLSVYWYQQSLDQGLQFLIQYYNGEERAKGNILERFSAQQFPDLHSELNLSSLELGDSALYFCASSPRDRTNYGYTFGSGTRLTVV.

The genes are TRBV10-1 and TRBJ2-2; D gene ambiguous. V was clipped by 3 bases and J by 2 bases, with 1 base between them. This CDR3 comprises 12 residues. Germline values: CDR1 WNHNN, CDR2 SYGVQD (reference sequence). For the CDR3, the DNA is TGCGCCAGCAGTGAAAACACCGGGGAGCTGTTTTTT. It yields the protein CASSENTGELFF.

The rearrangement links TRBV30 to TRBJ1-3; D might be TRBD1 (6 bases). This CDR3 is built from 17 residues. The germline CDR1 and CDR2 sequences are GTSNPN and SVGIG (reference sequence). V gave up 5 bases and J gave up 3 bases, with 23 bases separating them. CDR3 residues: CAWRTIAGGTDGNTIYF. The CDR3 coding sequence is TGTGCCTGGCGTACGATAGCGGGGGGCACGGATGGAAACACCATATATTTT.

V usage is TRBV11-3 and J usage is TRBJ2-1; tentatively, D is TRBD2 (5 bases). This CDR3 is built from 15 residues. From germline, CDR1 is SGHNT and CDR2 YENEEA. With 5 bases removed from V and 0 bases from J, the gap between germline ends came to 11 bases. The DNA of the CDR3 is TGTGCCAGCAGCGCTGACCGGGGCTCCTACAATGAGCAGTTCTTC. It encodes CASSADRGSYNEQFF.

This clone was seen more than once but under ten times. V is TRBV7-9 and J is TRBJ1-2; 10 positions agree with TRBD1. Germline values: CDR1 SEHNR, CDR2 FQNEAQ (reference sequence). The CDR3 is made up of 16 amino acids. V trimming: 5 bases; J trimming: 4 bases; junction bases outside the gene matches: 10. CDR3 region: CASSEASRDRGYGYTF. The CDR3 bases are TGTGCCAGCAGCGAAGCAAGCCGGGACAGGGGCTATGGCTACACCTTC.

This sequence joins TRBV28 and TRBJ1-1; D is undetermined. CDR3 length equals 17 residues. With 2 bases removed from V and 1 base from J, the gap between germline ends came to 17 bases. Germline V gene lookup returns CDR1 MDHEN and CDR2 SYDVKM. CDR3 in amino acids: CASSLRGHGKSNTEAFF. The CDR3 bases are TGTGCCAGCAGTTTACGCGGGCACGGAAAGTCGAACACTGAAGCTTTCTTT.

The J gene is TRBJ2-6, the V gene TRBV2, with D unclear. The CDR3 is 12 amino acids. Germline CDR1 SNHLY, CDR2 FYNNEI. With 8 bases removed from V and 6 bases from J, the gap between germline ends came to 8 bases. The CDR3, as DNA: TGTGCCAGCCGGTCCCCGGCCAACGTCCTGACTTTC. It codes for CASRSPANVLTF.

The chain recombines TRBV28 with TRBJ2-2; 9 nucleotides agree with TRBD2. This CDR3 contains 16 residues. Per the germline V gene, CDR1 is MDHEN and CDR2 is SYDVKM. The V segment lost 3 bases and the J segment 6 bases; nucleotides outside the gene matches: 8. The CDR3 DNA is TGTGCCAGCAGTTTGCCGGGACTAGCCCGGCCCGGGGAGCTGTTTTTT. It codes for CASSLPGLARPGELFF.

The chain combines TRBV19 with TRBJ1-5; D ambiguous. Per germline, CDR1 LNHDA and CDR2 SQIVND (reference sequence). Trimming stripped 3 bases from V and 1 base from J, with 10 bases between. The length of the CDR3 is 15 residues. CDR3 loop: CASSIGILSNQPQHF. The CDR3 nucleotides are TGTGCCAGTAGTATCGGGATTTTAAGCAATCAGCCCCAGCATTTT.

V and J are TRBV14 and TRBJ2-3, with TRBD2 matching 7 bases. Losses at the gene ends were 4 bases for V and 4 bases for J; bases not matched to a gene: 5. Germline V gene data show CDR1 as SGHDN and CDR2 as FVKESK. The CDR3 extends over 14 amino acids. CDR3 DNA: TGTGCCAGCAGCCGGAGGGACTATGCAGATACGCAGTATTTT. Encoded protein: CASSRRDYADTQYF.

The chain combines TRBV18 with TRBJ2-7; 7 positions match TRBD2. V gave up 6 bases and J gave up 1 base; unmatched junction bases: 15. The length of the CDR3 is 17 residues. Germline CDR1 is KGHSH and CDR2 is LQKENI. The CDR3: CASSVLPGGLESYEQYF. CDR3 DNA: TGTGCCAGCTCGGTCCTACCCGGAGGACTAGAATCCTACGAGCAGTACTTC.

In its sample, this clone was seen a few times. The chain couples TRBV28 to TRBJ1-5; D may be TRBD1 (6 bases). This CDR3 region has 15 residues. Germline loops: CDR1 MDHEN, CDR2 SYDVKM. The ends were cut back, 5 bases at V and 4 bases at J, with 15 bases in the middle. The CDR3 loop is CASSVPGHMNQPQHF. The CDR3, as DNA: TGTGCCAGCAGTGTACCGGGACATATGAATCAGCCCCAGCATTTT.

V and J are TRBV7-2 and TRBJ2-3, with TRBD2 matching over 11 bases. The CDR3 length is 15 residues. V gave up 8 bases and J gave up 5 bases; unmatched junction bases: 9. The V gene's germline CDR1 is SGHTA and CDR2 FQGNSA. CDR3 DNA sequence: TGTGCCAGCGGCCGGAATAGCGGGAGGGGAGATACGCAGTATTTT. It specifies CASGRNSGRGDTQYF.